This T cell receptor beta chain was identified in a study of beta chain features in type 1 diabetes. In the study overall: Healthy donors and patients had similar age, gender and cell yields. Study-wide results and limits: Researchers report that Type 1 diabetes patients had moderately but significantly shorter TCRB CDR3s across all four CD4+ subsets. When VDJ junctions were examined, type 1 diabetes patients showed fewer insertions and more deletions.

Germline CDR1 and CDR2: MNHEY and SMNVEV (reference sequence). V was trimmed by 3 bases and J by 10 bases, leaving 13 bases between them. CDR3 length: 13 residues. Researchers reported sorting CD4+ naive, central memory, regulatory and stem cell-like memory cells via CD45RO/CCR7/CD25/CD127/CD95/CD27. The sample holds a few counts of this clone. Its antigen is not known. Investigators reverse transcribed all isolated RNA, so they sequenced expressed TCRB transcripts. The method was immunoSEQ multiplex PCR; TCRdb's version includes in-frame clones alone and lacks a portion of them. Here the sample spans about 620,000 clones, roughly 16% being singletons.

This clonotype was obtained from a man aged 18 to 35 in good health. The chain combines TRBV27 with TRBJ2-1; D is unresolved. Sequencing used naive CD4+ T cells from blood. CDR3 DNA: TGTGCCAGCAGTTTGCTCCAGCGCAGGGAGCAGTTCTTC. It yields the protein CASSLLQRREQFF.